This TCR beta chain was sequenced for a study of OX40 agonist ivuxolimab in advanced cancers. TCRdb's copy holds only in-frame clones and misses some; the assay was immunoSEQ multiplex PCR. The table records 60,000 to 65,000 clones, around 90% of them present only once. The ends were cut back, 3 bases at V and 3 bases at J, with 10 bases in the middle. CDR3 length: 14 residues. The germline CDR1 and CDR2 sequences are KGHSH and LQKENI. The sequence derives from an adult with an advanced solid tumor such as melanoma, head and neck, liver or kidney cancer. This chain connects TRBV18 to TRBJ2-3; D gene uncertain. Here the sequenced sample was CD4+ or CD8+ T cells sorted from blood, taken in a trial of the OX40 agonist ivuxolimab. As DNA, the CDR3 is TGTGCCAGCTCACCTCTAACGGGTACAGATACGCAGTATTTT. This encodes CASSPLTGTDTQYF.